This T cell receptor beta chain was recorded in a study of T cell responses to AZD1222 COVID-19 vaccine. Study as a whole: Pooling was applied to second doses at about 4 or about 12 weeks. Overall study findings and caveats: Regions left unmutated in variants are reportedly the target of nearly half of spike-specific TCRs.

Assay: immunoSEQ multiplex PCR; the TCRdb copy retains only in-frame clones and omits some. The data show around 160,000 clones, with roughly 90% seen just once and roughly 5.5% held by the top ten. The sample holds one count of this clone. Its matching antigen is unknown. In germline, CDR1 is LNHDA, CDR2 SQIVND (reference sequence). The CDR3 is 13 residues long. The V segment lost 10 bases and the J segment 8 bases; nucleotides outside the gene matches: 9. The TCR comes from an adult in good health. The material sequenced was peripheral blood, taken on day 0 of AZD1222 vaccination. V is TRBV19 and J is TRBJ1-4; 8 nucleotides align to TRBD1. CDR3 bases: TGTGCCACTTTAGGACAGGGTGGCGAAAAACTGTTTTTT. Translating gives CATLGQGGEKLFF.